The clone carrying this T cell receptor beta chain was observed a handful of times. These data are taken from a study of CD8+ T cells in alopecia areata. Looking at the study overall: Patients in the treated group were given tofacitinib by mouth, 5 to 10 mg twice a day.

Collected material from alopecia areata patients comprised lesional scalp punch biopsies and peripheral blood. It was from PBMCs that CD4+ and CD8+ T cells were sorted. RNA, once extracted, was reverse transcribed into cDNA for use as the sequencing template. Assay: immunoSEQ multiplex PCR; the TCRdb copy retains only in-frame clones and omits some. This sample has around 65,000 clones, with around 49% found just once. This CDR3 spans 15 amino acids. Germline CDR1 MNHEY, CDR2 SMNVEV (reference sequence). With V trimmed by 6 bases and J by 1 base, 4 bases remained unmatched. The V and J genes are TRBV27 and TRBJ2-3; 10 positions match TRBD2. The sample consisted of CD8+ T cells sorted from blood, taken at week 0. The TCR originated in a human donor with alopecia areata. CDR3 in amino acids: CASRTGTSGTDTQYF. CDR3 sequence (DNA): TGTGCCAGCAGAACCGGGACTAGCGGCACAGATACGCAGTATTTT.